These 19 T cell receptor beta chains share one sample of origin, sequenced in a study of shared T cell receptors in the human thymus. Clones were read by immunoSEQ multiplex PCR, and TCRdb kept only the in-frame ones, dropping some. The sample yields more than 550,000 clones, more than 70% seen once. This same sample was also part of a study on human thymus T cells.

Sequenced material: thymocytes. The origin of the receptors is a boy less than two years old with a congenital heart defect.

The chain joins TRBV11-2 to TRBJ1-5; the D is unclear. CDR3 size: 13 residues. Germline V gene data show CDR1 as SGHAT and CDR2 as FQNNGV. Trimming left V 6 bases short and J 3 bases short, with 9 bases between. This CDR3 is CASSEFSNQPQHF. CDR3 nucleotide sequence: TGTGCCAGCAGTGAGTTTTCCAATCAGCCCCAGCATTTT. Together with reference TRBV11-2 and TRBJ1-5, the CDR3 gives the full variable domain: EAGVAQSPRYKIIEKRQSVAFWCNPISGHATLYWYQQILGQGPKLLIQFQNNGVVDDSQLPKDRFSAERLKGVDSTLKIQPAKLEDSAVYLCASSEFSNQPQHFGDGTRLSIL.

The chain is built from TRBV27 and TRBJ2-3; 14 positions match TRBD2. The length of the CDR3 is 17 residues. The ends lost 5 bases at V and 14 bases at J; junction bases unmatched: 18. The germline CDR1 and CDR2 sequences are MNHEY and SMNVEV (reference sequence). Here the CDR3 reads CASSPTGTSGGHYRGYF. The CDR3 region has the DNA TGTGCCAGCAGTCCCACCGGGACTAGCGGGGGCCATTATCGGGGGTATTTT.

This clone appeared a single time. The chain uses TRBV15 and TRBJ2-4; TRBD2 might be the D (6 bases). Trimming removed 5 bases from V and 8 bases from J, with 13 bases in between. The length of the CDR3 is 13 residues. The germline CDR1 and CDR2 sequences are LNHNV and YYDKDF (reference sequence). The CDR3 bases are TGTGCCACCAGCGGAGCTAGCGTAGACATTCAGTACTTC. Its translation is CATSGASVDIQYF.

The CDR3 is CAWDRAGGNQPQHF. In DNA form, the CDR3 reads TGTGCCTGGGACAGGGCGGGTGGCAATCAGCCCCAGCATTTT. The chain recombines TRBV30 with TRBJ1-5; TRBD1 aligns across 7 bases. V lost 5 bases to trimming and J lost 2 bases; unmatched junction nucleotides: 6. This CDR3 comprises 14 residues. Germline CDR1 is GTSNPN and CDR2 is SVGIG (reference sequence).

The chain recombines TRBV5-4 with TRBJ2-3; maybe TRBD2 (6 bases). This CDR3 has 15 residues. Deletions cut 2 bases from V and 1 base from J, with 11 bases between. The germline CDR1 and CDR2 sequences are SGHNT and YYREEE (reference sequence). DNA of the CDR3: TGTGCCAGCAGCTTCTTCGCGGGGCGCACAGATACGCAGTATTTT. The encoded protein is CASSFFAGRTDTQYF.

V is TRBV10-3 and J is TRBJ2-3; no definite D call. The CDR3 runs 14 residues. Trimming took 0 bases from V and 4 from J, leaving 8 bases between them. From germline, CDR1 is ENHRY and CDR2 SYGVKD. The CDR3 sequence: CAISESKQSDTQYF. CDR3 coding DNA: TGTGCCATCAGTGAGTCGAAGCAATCAGATACGCAGTATTTT.

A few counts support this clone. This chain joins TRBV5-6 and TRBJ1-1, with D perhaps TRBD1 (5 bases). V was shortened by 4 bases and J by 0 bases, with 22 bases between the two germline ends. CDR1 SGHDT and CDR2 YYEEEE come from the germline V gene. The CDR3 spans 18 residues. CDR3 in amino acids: CASSRRGVLQDMNTEAFF. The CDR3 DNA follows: TGTGCCAGCAGCCGCCGGGGGGTACTACAGGACATGAACACTGAAGCTTTCTTT.

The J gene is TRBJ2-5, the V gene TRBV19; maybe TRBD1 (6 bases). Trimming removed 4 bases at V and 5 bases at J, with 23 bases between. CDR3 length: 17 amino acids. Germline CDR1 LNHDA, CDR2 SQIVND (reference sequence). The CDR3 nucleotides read TGTGCCAGTAGTACTACCCTATTCCGGACAGATTTCGAGACCCAGTACTTC. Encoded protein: CASSTTLFRTDFETQYF.

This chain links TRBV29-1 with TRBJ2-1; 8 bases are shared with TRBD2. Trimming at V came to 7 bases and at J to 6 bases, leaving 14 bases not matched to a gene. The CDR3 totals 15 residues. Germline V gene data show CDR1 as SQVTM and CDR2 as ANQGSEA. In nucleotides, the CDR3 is TGCAGCGCCACCCCCAGCGGGAGCCCCCGCAATGAGCAGTTCTTC. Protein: CSATPSGSPRNEQFF.

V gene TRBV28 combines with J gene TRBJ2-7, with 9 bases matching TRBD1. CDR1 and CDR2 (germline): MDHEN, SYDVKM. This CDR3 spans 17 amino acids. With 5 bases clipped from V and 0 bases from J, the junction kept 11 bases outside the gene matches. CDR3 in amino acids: CASSIPPDRGNSYEQYF. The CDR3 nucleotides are TGTGCCAGCAGTATTCCCCCCGACAGGGGGAACTCCTACGAGCAGTACTTC.

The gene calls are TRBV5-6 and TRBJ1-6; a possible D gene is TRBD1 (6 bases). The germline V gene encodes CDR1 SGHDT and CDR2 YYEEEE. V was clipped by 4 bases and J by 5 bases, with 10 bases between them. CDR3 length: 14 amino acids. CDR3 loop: CASSLQGHNSPLHF. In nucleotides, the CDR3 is TGTGCCAGCAGCCTACAGGGCCATAATTCACCCCTCCACTTT.

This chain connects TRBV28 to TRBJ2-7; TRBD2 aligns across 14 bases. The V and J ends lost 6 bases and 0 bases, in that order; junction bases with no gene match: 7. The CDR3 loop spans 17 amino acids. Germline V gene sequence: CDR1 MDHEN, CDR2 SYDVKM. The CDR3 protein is CASSRTSGGPSSYEQYF. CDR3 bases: TGTGCCAGCAGCAGGACTAGCGGGGGGCCAAGCTCCTACGAGCAGTACTTC.

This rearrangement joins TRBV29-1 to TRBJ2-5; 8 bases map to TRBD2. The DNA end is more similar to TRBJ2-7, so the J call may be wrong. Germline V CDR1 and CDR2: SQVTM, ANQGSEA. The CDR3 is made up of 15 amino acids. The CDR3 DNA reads TGCAGCGTTGAAGCGAGTAGCGGGGATTCCTACGAGCAGTACTTC. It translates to CSVEASSGDSYEQYF.

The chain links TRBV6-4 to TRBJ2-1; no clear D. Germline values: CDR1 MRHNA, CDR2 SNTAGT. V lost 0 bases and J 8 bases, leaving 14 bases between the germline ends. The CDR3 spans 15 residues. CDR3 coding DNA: TGTGCCAGCAGTGACTCATGGAGCAGATGGGATGAGCAGTTCTTC. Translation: CASSDSWSRWDEQFF.

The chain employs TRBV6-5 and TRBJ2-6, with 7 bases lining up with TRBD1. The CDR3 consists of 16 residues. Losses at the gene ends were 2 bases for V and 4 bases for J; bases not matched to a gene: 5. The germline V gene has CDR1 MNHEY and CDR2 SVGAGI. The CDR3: CASSYLTGTGANVLTF. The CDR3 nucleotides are TGTGCCAGCAGTTACCTGACAGGGACCGGGGCCAACGTCCTGACTTTC.

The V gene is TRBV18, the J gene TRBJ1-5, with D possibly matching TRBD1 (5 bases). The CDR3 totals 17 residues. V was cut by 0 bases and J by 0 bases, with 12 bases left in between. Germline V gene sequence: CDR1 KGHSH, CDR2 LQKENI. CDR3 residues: CASSPPSAGHSNQPQHF. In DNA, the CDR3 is TGTGCCAGCTCACCACCGAGCGCAGGGCATAGCAATCAGCCCCAGCATTTT.

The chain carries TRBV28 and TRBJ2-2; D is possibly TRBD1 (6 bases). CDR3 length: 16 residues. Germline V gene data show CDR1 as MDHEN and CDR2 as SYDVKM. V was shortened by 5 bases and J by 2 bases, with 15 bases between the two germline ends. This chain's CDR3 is CASSGDGTPNTGELFF. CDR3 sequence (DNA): TGTGCCAGCAGTGGGGACGGGACACCAAACACCGGGGAGCTGTTTTTT.

The CDR3 DNA reads as TGCGCCAGCAGCCGACAGGGTAGGGACACCGGGGAGCTGTTTTTT. It encodes CASSRQGRDTGELFF. The V call is TRBV4-3, the J call TRBJ2-2, with TRBD1 identical over 7 bases. Germline V gene sequence: CDR1 LGHNA, CDR2 YSLEER. Trimming removed 4 bases from V and 3 bases from J; junction bases left unmatched: 5. The CDR3 spans 15 residues.

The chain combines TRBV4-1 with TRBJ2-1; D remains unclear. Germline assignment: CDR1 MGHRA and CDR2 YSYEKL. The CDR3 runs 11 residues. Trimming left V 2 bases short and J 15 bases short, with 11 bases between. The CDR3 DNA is TGCGCCAGCAGCCAACAAACACGACTGTTCTTC. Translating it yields CASSQQTRLFF.